What follows describes a single T cell receptor beta chain. Per the germline V gene, CDR1 is SEHNR and CDR2 is FQNEAQ (reference sequence). With 4 bases clipped from V and 2 bases from J, the junction kept 3 bases outside the gene matches. This CDR3 has 14 amino acids. TCRdb keeps only in-frame clones here, not all; method: immunoSEQ multiplex PCR. The sample comprises about 480,000 clones, 85% to 90% of which are singletons, and about 2% rests with the top ten. These data come from a study of blood T cell repertoires in COVID-19. Study-wide context: T cells, B-cell-depleted T cells, or PBMCs supplied cDNA or gDNA.

The study drew participants aged about 18 to 89 years from 20 to 30 US areas. Allocation to cohorts depended on clinical history reported by the participants. The sequenced material came from PBMCs or T cells enriched from blood (not recorded which). The sequence derives from a woman in her 40s who had recovered from COVID-19. V gene TRBV7-9 combines with J gene TRBJ2-7; 9 bases map to TRBD1. The CDR3 is CASSWDRVAYEQYF. The CDR3 nucleotides read TGTGCCAGCAGCTGGGACAGGGTAGCCTACGAGCAGTACTTC.